Following are 26 T cell receptor beta chains from one sample sequenced in a study of T cell responses to AZD1222 COVID-19 vaccine. The table came from immunoSEQ multiplex PCR; TCRdb's copy has only in-frame clones and leaves some out. Found here are roughly 200,000 clones, approximately 90% of them singletons; the top ten hold 3.4%. The sequencing here drew on peripheral blood, taken 28 days after the second AZD1222 dose. The receptors come from an adult who received the AZD1222 COVID-19 vaccine.

CDR3 coding DNA: TGTGCCAGCAGTAAAATCAGGGGGCAGGGTTCACCCCTCCACTTT. This codes for CASSKIRGQGSPLHF. The chain has TRBV28 and TRBJ1-6; 8 nucleotides line up with TRBD1. The CDR3 spans 15 residues. Losses at the gene ends were 5 bases for V and 9 bases for J; bases not matched to a gene: 9. Germline CDR1 is MDHEN and CDR2 is SYDVKM.

CDR3 region: CASSLRPVGGVDATQYF. The CDR3 DNA sequence: TGTGCCAGCAGCTTAAGGCCCGTGGGCGGGGTGGATGCTACGCAGTATTTT. The chain carries TRBV7-9 and TRBJ2-3; TRBD2 might be the D (6 bases). V was pared by 2 bases and J by 8 bases, with 23 bases between. The CDR3 covers 17 residues. Germline CDR1 reads SEHNR; CDR2 reads FQNEAQ (reference sequence). Together with reference TRBV7-9 and TRBJ2-3, the CDR3 gives the full variable domain: DTGVSQNPRHKITKRGQNVTFRCDPISEHNRLYWYRQTLGQGPEFLTYFQNEAQLEKSRLLSDRFSAERPKGSFSTLEIQRTEQGDSAMYLCASSLRPVGGVDATQYFGPGTRLTVL.

This sequence joins TRBV28 and TRBJ1-5; D might be TRBD1 (6 bases). The length of the CDR3 is 13 residues. CDR1 MDHEN and CDR2 SYDVKM come from the germline V gene. V lost 11 bases and J 6 bases, leaving 17 bases between the germline ends. The CDR3 region is CASHGGASQPQHF. In DNA, the CDR3 is TGTGCCTCCCACGGGGGGGCCTCTCAGCCCCAGCATTTT.

V usage is TRBV7-6 and J usage is TRBJ2-3; 7 nucleotides match TRBD1. Germline trimming cut 5 bases from V and 3 bases from J; bases unmatched to any gene: 8. Germline assignment: CDR1 SGHVS and CDR2 FNYEAQ. The CDR3 extends over 15 amino acids. CDR3 in amino acids: CASSPDPGGTDTQYF. CDR3 coding DNA: TGTGCCAGCAGCCCAGACCCAGGGGGAACAGATACGCAGTATTTT.

J is TRBJ2-3 and V is TRBV2, with D unresolved. V lost 3 bases and J 0 bases, leaving 10 bases between the germline ends. Per the germline V gene, CDR1 is SNHLY and CDR2 is FYNNEI. The CDR3 loop spans 15 amino acids. The CDR3 is CASSDPARSTDTQYF. The CDR3 DNA reads as TGTGCCAGCAGTGATCCGGCGCGGAGCACAGATACGCAGTATTTT.

The chain is built from TRBV5-8 and TRBJ2-7; tentatively, D is TRBD1 or TRBD2 (5 bases each). This CDR3 region has 16 residues. Looked up from germline, CDR1 is SGHTS and CDR2 is YDEGEE. V shed 4 bases and J shed 0 bases, with 17 bases lying between them. The CDR3 sequence: CASSRTLGTSSYEQYF. CDR3 in DNA: TGTGCCAGCAGCAGAACTCTCGGGACCAGCTCCTACGAGCAGTACTTC.

This clone appeared a single time. The chain carries TRBV3-1 (or the pseudogene TRBV3-2) and TRBJ2-7, with 9 bases aligning to TRBD2. With 0 bases clipped from V and 2 bases from J, the junction kept 14 bases outside the gene matches. The CDR3 consists of 19 residues. Germline CDR1 is LGHDT and CDR2 is YNNKEL (reference sequence). The CDR3 sequence: CASSQERAGGRTKTYEQYF. The CDR3 DNA sequence: TGTGCCAGCAGCCAAGAACGAGCGGGAGGCAGGACGAAAACCTACGAGCAGTACTTC.

This chain joins TRBV9 and TRBJ2-5; 13 bases match TRBD2. V lost 0 bases and J lost 4; bases outside the gene matches: 0. From germline, CDR1 is SGDLS and CDR2 YYNGEE. This CDR3 is built from 15 residues. In nucleotides, the CDR3 is TGTGCCAGCAGCGTAGGGACTAGCGGGAGAGAGACCCAGTACTTC. Amino acid sequence: CASSVGTSGRETQYF.

The genes are TRBV7-6 and TRBJ2-7, with 9 bases lining up with TRBD1. Germline CDR1 and CDR2: SGHVS and FNYEAQ. J gave up 4 bases and V 9 bases, and 13 bases lay outside the gene matches. CDR3 length equals 15 residues. The CDR3 sequence is CARLTTGGVNYEQYF. Written as DNA, the CDR3 is TGTGCCAGATTAACCACAGGGGGCGTCAATTACGAGCAGTACTTC. Drawing the rest from reference TRBV7-6 and TRBJ2-7, the complete variable domain is GAGVSQSPRYKVTKRGQDVALRCDPISGHVSLYWYRQALGQGPEFLTYFNYEAQQDKSGLPNDRFSAERPEGSISTLTIQRTEQRDSAMYRCARLTTGGVNYEQYFGPGTRLTVT.

The V and J genes are TRBV6-4 and TRBJ1-4, with TRBD1 as a possible D gene (5 bases). From germline, CDR1 is MRHNA and CDR2 SNTAGT. The CDR3 is 15 amino acids. Trimming removed 3 bases at V and 4 bases at J, with 12 bases between. The CDR3 protein is CASSELGGCNEKLFF. The CDR3 bases are TGTGCCAGCAGTGAGTTGGGGGGGTGTAATGAAAAACTGTTTTTT.

The gene calls are TRBV11-2 and TRBJ1-1, with 7 bases identical to TRBD1. CDR1 is SGHAT, CDR2 FQNNGV, per germline. The trim removed 2 bases at V and 4 bases at J, leaving 4 bases unmatched. The CDR3 runs 14 residues. The CDR3 DNA reads as TGTGCCAGCAGCTTAACCCACAGGGGCACTGAAGCTTTCTTT. This gives the protein CASSLTHRGTEAFF.

This chain connects TRBV6-4 to TRBJ2-2, with 10 bases lining up with TRBD2. CDR3 length: 17 amino acids. V was clipped by 4 bases and J by 7 bases; unmatched bases: 12. The germline V gene encodes CDR1 MRHNA and CDR2 SNTAGT. The chain's CDR3 is CASSASGSFSRSGELFF. CDR3 DNA: TGTGCCAGCAGTGCTAGCGGGAGTTTCTCGAGAAGCGGGGAGCTGTTTTTT.

CDR3: CASSVAWTAITGELFF. CDR3 nucleotide sequence: TGTGCCAGCAGCGTAGCTTGGACAGCCATCACCGGGGAGCTGTTTTTT. The J gene is TRBJ2-2, the V gene TRBV9; D may be TRBD1 (6 bases). The CDR3 has 16 residues. Trimming took 0 bases from V and 4 from J, leaving 13 bases between them. Germline V lookup: CDR1 SGDLS, CDR2 YYNGEE.

The V call is TRBV3-1 (or the pseudogene TRBV3-2), the J call TRBJ1-3, with D maybe TRBD1 (5 bases). The V end was cut by 0 bases, the J end by 5 bases, with 17 bases between. There are 17 residues in the CDR3. Germline V gene lookup returns CDR1 LGHDT and CDR2 YNNKEL (reference sequence). CDR3 amino acids: CASSQDRRGTIRNTIYF. In nucleotides, the CDR3 is TGTGCCAGCAGCCAAGATCGTCGTGGGACGATAAGAAACACCATATATTTT.

The genes are TRBV21-1 and TRBJ1-1. TRBV21-1 is tagged as a pseudogene. This CDR3 has 13 residues. The CDR3 DNA is TGTGCCAGCAGCATTGGGAGGACCCCTAGGGCTTTCTTT. Its protein is CASSIGRTPRAFF.

The chain has TRBV27 and TRBJ1-6; D not certain. There are 13 residues in the CDR3. Germline-derived CDR1 and CDR2 are MNHEY and SMNVEV (reference sequence). Trimming left V 8 bases short and J 7 bases short, with 12 bases between. CDR3 DNA: TGTGCCAGCCGTATACAGCCAAATTCACCCCTCCACTTT. It specifies CASRIQPNSPLHF.

The chain has TRBV24-1 and TRBJ2-7; a weak D match, TRBD1 (6 bases). Between the trimmed V and J ends, which lost 9 bases and 1 base, there was a span of 9 bases. The CDR3 loop spans 12 amino acids. Germline lookup yields CDR1 KGHDR and CDR2 SFDVKD. In nucleotides, the CDR3 is TGTGCCACCTCGGACAGTTCCTACGAGCAGTACTTC. Its translation: CATSDSSYEQYF.

This clone was seen just once. The genes are TRBV7-2 and TRBJ2-2; 12 bases fit TRBD2. The CDR3 contains 17 residues. After removal of 5 bases from V and 6 bases from J, the junction contained 10 bases not matched to a gene. In germline, CDR1 is SGHTA, CDR2 FQGNSA. The CDR3 bases are TGTGCCAGCAGCCTAGGACTAGCGGGACTCCGGGCCGGGGAGCTGTTTTTT. Translating gives CASSLGLAGLRAGELFF.

The chain has TRBV28 and TRBJ1-3; D is possibly TRBD1 (6 bases). Looked up from germline, CDR1 is MDHEN and CDR2 is SYDVKM. Trimming cost V 6 bases and J 8 bases, with 14 bases left between them. The CDR3 totals 13 residues. The CDR3 loop reads CASSSGRGDTIYF. The CDR3 region has the DNA TGTGCCAGCAGCTCCGGCAGGGGTGACACCATATATTTT.

V is TRBV2 and J is TRBJ1-2; 7 bases match TRBD1. The V gene end was trimmed by 6 bases and the J gene end by 4 bases; junction bases not matched to a gene: 11. The germline gives CDR1 SNHLY, CDR2 FYNNEI. The CDR3 runs 15 residues. The CDR3 is CASSNAGTASYGYTF. The CDR3 nucleotides are TGTGCCAGCAGCAATGCCGGGACAGCTTCCTATGGCTACACCTTC.

The J gene is TRBJ2-7, the V gene TRBV27; TRBD2 is a possible D gene (5 bases). The CDR3 consists of 15 residues. Germline V gene sequence: CDR1 MNHEY, CDR2 SMNVEV (reference sequence). V was cut by 0 bases and J by 0 bases, with 9 bases left in between. CDR3 DNA: TGTGCCAGCAGTTTATCGTGGCGGGCCTCCTACGAGCAGTACTTC. As protein: CASSLSWRASYEQYF.

This chain links TRBV5-5 with TRBJ1-4; possibly TRBD1 for D (5 bases). The CDR3 contains 14 residues. Deletions cut 0 bases from V and 5 bases from J, with 8 bases between. From germline, CDR1 is SGHKS and CDR2 YYEKEE (reference sequence). CDR3: CASSLDRLNEKLFF. Written as DNA, the CDR3 is TGTGCCAGCAGCTTGGACAGGCTGAATGAAAAACTGTTTTTT.

The chain combines TRBV28 with TRBJ1-3, with 7 positions matching TRBD1. This CDR3 region has 14 residues. Germline CDR1 is MDHEN and CDR2 is SYDVKM. Losses at the gene ends were 5 bases for V and 3 bases for J; bases not matched to a gene: 4. The chain's CDR3 is CASSGDRGGNTIYF. The CDR3 coding sequence is TGTGCCAGCAGTGGGGACAGAGGTGGAAACACCATATATTTT.

This clone was seen once. The J gene is TRBJ1-5, the V gene TRBV10-3, with TRBD1 as a possible D gene (5 bases). The CDR3 length is 12 residues. Trimming shortened V by 4 bases and J by 6 bases, and 7 bases separated the two germline ends. Per the germline V gene, CDR1 is ENHRY and CDR2 is SYGVKD. CDR3 protein: CAISVGGQPQHF. The CDR3 region has the DNA TGTGCCATCAGTGTTGGGGGTCAGCCCCAGCATTTT.

This clone has only one observation. The chain links TRBV5-1 to TRBJ2-3; D remains unclear. This CDR3 has 14 amino acids. V gave up 4 bases and J gave up 2 bases, with 11 bases separating them. Germline CDR1 SGHRS, CDR2 YFSETQ. This CDR3 is CASSPGGPTDTQYF. CDR3 in DNA: TGCGCCAGCAGCCCCGGTGGCCCCACAGATACGCAGTATTTT.

This chain uses TRBV21-1 with TRBJ1-3; the D segment call TRBD1 is taken from the table without a DNA check. TRBV21-1 is a pseudogene locus. CDR3 length: 18 amino acids. The CDR3 is CASSKPLRGQGSGNTIYF. CDR3 in DNA: TGTGCCAGCAGCAAGCCTTTGAGGGGACAGGGGTCCGGAAACACCATATATTTT.